A selection of T cell receptor beta chains follows, all from one sample in a study of blood T cells in healthy people across ages. TCRdb reanalysed the 5' RACE reads using MiXCR and keeps one entry per CDR3 protein. There are hundreds of thousands of distinct CDR3 sequences in the sample; approximately 29% occur only once, and over 15% lies in the top ten. Sequenced material: blood. These receptors all come from a woman of 80 years or more in good health. The CDR3 runs from the conserved cysteine through the conserved F or W. The D gene is left open where the match is weak. For some rows the clone size is stated as once, few or many, or as a class when expanded; others skip it.

j_call: TRBJ2-7
clone_size: once
v_call: TRBV6-5
d_call: NA
cdr3_length: 15
cdr3_aa: CASSYMTDSLYEQYF
cdr3_nt: TGTGCCAGCAGTTACATGACGGACTCCCTCTACGAGCAGTACTTC

j_call: TRBJ1-1
clone_size: few
v_call: TRBV10-3
d_call: NA
cdr3_length: 11
cdr3_aa: CAISDGRGAFF
cdr3_nt: TGTGCCATCAGTGACGGCCGTGGAGCTTTCTTT

j_call: TRBJ2-7
clone_size: many
v_call: TRBV28
d_call: TRBD1
cdr3_length: 14
cdr3_aa: CASEEDRGHLAQYF
cdr3_nt: TGTGCCAGCGAAGAGGACAGGGGGCATCTAGCGCAGTACTTC

j_call: TRBJ2-7
clone_size: many
v_call: TRBV21-1
d_call: NA
cdr3_length: 17
cdr3_aa: CASTATLMTGASYEQYF
cdr3_nt: TGTGCCAGCACTGCAACCCTAATGACAGGGGCCTCCTACGAGCAGTACTTC

j_call: TRBJ1-6
clone_size: NA
v_call: TRBV10-3
d_call: TRBD1
cdr3_length: 13
cdr3_aa: CAAAEDRDSPPHF
cdr3_nt: TGTGCCGCGGCGGAGGACAGGGATTCACCCCCCCACTTT

j_call: TRBJ2-1
clone_size: NA
v_call: TRBV7-8
d_call: NA
cdr3_length: 14
cdr3_aa: CASSLLSSDNEQFF
cdr3_nt: TGTGCCAGCAGCTTACTTTCTAGTGACAATGAGCAGTTCTTC

j_call: TRBJ1-4
clone_size: few
v_call: TRBV11-2
d_call: NA
cdr3_length: 13
cdr3_aa: CASRGGTNEKLFF
cdr3_nt: TGTGCCAGCAGAGGCGGAACTAATGAAAAACTGTTTTTT

j_call: TRBJ2-3
clone_size: few
v_call: TRBV20-1
d_call: NA
cdr3_length: 14
cdr3_aa: CSALSWTATDTQYF
cdr3_nt: TGCAGTGCTCTATCCTGGACAGCCACAGATACGCAGTATTTT

j_call: TRBJ2-3
clone_size: few
v_call: TRBV29-1
d_call: TRBD1
cdr3_length: 15
cdr3_aa: CSVETWDRGGDTQYF
cdr3_nt: TGCAGCGTTGAGACCTGGGACAGGGGAGGGGATACGCAGTATTTT

j_call: TRBJ2-1
clone_size: many
v_call: TRBV11-2
d_call: NA
cdr3_length: 14
cdr3_aa: CASSHPVVYNEQFF
cdr3_nt: TGTGCCAGCAGCCACCCTGTAGTTTACAATGAGCAGTTCTTC

j_call: TRBJ1-2
clone_size: many
v_call: TRBV27
d_call: TRBD1
cdr3_length: 16
cdr3_aa: CASSPQSRTGGDGYTF
cdr3_nt: TGTGCCAGCAGTCCCCAATCCCGGACAGGGGGGGATGGCTACACCTTC

j_call: TRBJ2-5
clone_size: NA
v_call: TRBV5-1
d_call: NA
cdr3_length: 13
cdr3_aa: CASSFTSQETQYF
cdr3_nt: TGCGCCAGCAGCTTTACCAGCCAAGAGACCCAGTACTTC

j_call: TRBJ1-1
clone_size: NA
v_call: TRBV6-2/TRBV6-3
d_call: NA
cdr3_length: 15
cdr3_aa: CASSKPGFMNTEAFF
cdr3_nt: TGTGCCAGCAGTAAACCAGGATTCATGAACACTGAAGCTTTCTTT

j_call: TRBJ2-3
clone_size: many
v_call: TRBV6-1
d_call: TRBD1
cdr3_length: 15
cdr3_aa: CASSGTGVSTDTQYF
cdr3_nt: TGTGCCAGTTCCGGGACAGGGGTTAGCACAGATACGCAGTATTTT

j_call: TRBJ2-1
clone_size: once
v_call: TRBV12-3/TRBV12-4
d_call: TRBD2
cdr3_length: 15
cdr3_aa: CASRPGTSGYNEQFF
cdr3_nt: TGTGCCAGCAGACCCGGGACTAGCGGCTACAATGAGCAGTTCTTC

j_call: TRBJ2-1
clone_size: NA
v_call: TRBV20-1
d_call: TRBD2
cdr3_length: 14
cdr3_aa: CSASLAGGPREQFF
cdr3_nt: TGCAGTGCTTCGCTAGCGGGAGGGCCCCGTGAGCAGTTCTTC

j_call: TRBJ2-4
clone_size: NA
v_call: TRBV29-1
d_call: TRBD2
cdr3_length: 14
cdr3_aa: CSVGGLAAQNIQYF
cdr3_nt: TGCAGCGTTGGCGGACTAGCGGCTCAAAACATTCAGTACTTC

j_call: TRBJ1-1
clone_size: many
v_call: TRBV15
d_call: NA
cdr3_length: 15
cdr3_aa: CATSRVQGTNTEAFF
cdr3_nt: TGTGCCACCAGCAGAGTCCAGGGGACGAACACTGAAGCTTTCTTT

j_call: TRBJ2-3
clone_size: NA
v_call: TRBV10-3
d_call: NA
cdr3_length: 13
cdr3_aa: CAISDPNPGSQYF
cdr3_nt: TGTGCCATCAGTGACCCGAACCCCGGGTCGCAGTATTTT

j_call: TRBJ2-1
clone_size: many
v_call: TRBV7-2
d_call: TRBD2
cdr3_length: 15
cdr3_aa: CASSLGGGGFNEQFF
cdr3_nt: TGTGCCAGCAGCTTAGGCGGGGGGGGATTCAATGAGCAGTTCTTC

j_call: TRBJ1-1
clone_size: many
v_call: TRBV5-1
d_call: TRBD1
cdr3_length: 14
cdr3_aa: CASSRTGGDTEAFF
cdr3_nt: TGCGCCAGCAGCAGGACAGGTGGGGACACTGAAGCTTTCTTT

j_call: TRBJ2-5
clone_size: few
v_call: TRBV5-1
d_call: TRBD1
cdr3_length: 15
cdr3_aa: CASRYSQGAFETQYF
cdr3_nt: TGCGCCAGCCGCTACTCACAGGGGGCGTTTGAGACCCAGTACTTC

j_call: TRBJ2-1
clone_size: many
v_call: TRBV27
d_call: NA
cdr3_length: 13
cdr3_aa: CASTNLQGHEQFF
cdr3_nt: TGTGCCAGCACCAACCTCCAGGGACATGAGCAGTTCTTC

j_call: TRBJ2-3
clone_size: once
v_call: TRBV20-1
d_call: NA
cdr3_length: 14
cdr3_aa: CSARPTGTTDTQYF
cdr3_nt: TGCAGTGCTAGGCCGACAGGTACCACAGATACGCAGTATTTT

j_call: TRBJ2-3
clone_size: many
v_call: TRBV2
d_call: NA
cdr3_length: 16
cdr3_aa: CASRVGLGGVADTQYF
cdr3_nt: TGTGCCAGCAGGGTAGGGCTAGGGGGAGTCGCAGATACGCAGTATTTT

j_call: TRBJ1-1
clone_size: NA
v_call: TRBV10-3
d_call: NA
cdr3_length: 14
cdr3_aa: CAISEGTLNTEAFF
cdr3_nt: TGTGCCATCAGTGAGGGGACCCTGAACACTGAAGCTTTCTTT

j_call: TRBJ1-1
clone_size: NA
v_call: TRBV27
d_call: TRBD1
cdr3_length: 18
cdr3_aa: CASSPSMGQGGWVAEAFF
cdr3_nt: TGTGCCAGCAGTCCTTCCATGGGACAGGGCGGCTGGGTTGCTGAAGCTTTCTTT

j_call: TRBJ1-2
clone_size: many
v_call: TRBV2
d_call: NA
cdr3_length: 14
cdr3_aa: CASSAAGESYGYTF
cdr3_nt: TGTGCCAGCAGTGCGGCAGGGGAGTCGTATGGCTACACCTTC

j_call: TRBJ1-1
clone_size: NA
v_call: TRBV12-3/TRBV12-4
d_call: NA
cdr3_length: 14
cdr3_aa: CASSYNRENTEAFF
cdr3_nt: TGTGCCAGCAGCTACAACAGGGAGAACACTGAAGCTTTCTTT

j_call: TRBJ2-3
clone_size: many
v_call: TRBV7-2
d_call: NA
cdr3_length: 13
cdr3_aa: CASSLGTAGTQYF
cdr3_nt: TGTGCCAGCAGCTTAGGGACAGCGGGAACGCAGTATTTT

j_call: TRBJ2-5
clone_size: NA
v_call: TRBV5-1
d_call: TRBD1
cdr3_length: 15
cdr3_aa: CASIEETGGGGTQYF
cdr3_nt: TGCGCCAGCATCGAGGAGACAGGGGGCGGAGGGACCCAGTACTTC

j_call: TRBJ2-5
clone_size: many
v_call: TRBV20-1
d_call: TRBD2
cdr3_length: 15
cdr3_aa: CSATTRILAGGAQYF
cdr3_nt: TGCAGTGCTACGACCCGTATACTAGCGGGGGGGGCCCAGTACTTC

j_call: TRBJ1-1
clone_size: NA
v_call: TRBV5-1
d_call: NA
cdr3_length: 14
cdr3_aa: CASRENGQNTEVFF
cdr3_nt: TGCGCCAGCAGGGAAAACGGACAGAACACTGAAGTTTTCTTT

j_call: TRBJ1-5
clone_size: NA
v_call: TRBV28
d_call: NA
cdr3_length: 14
cdr3_aa: CANSLMDSNQPQHF
cdr3_nt: TGTGCCAACAGTTTGATGGATAGCAATCAGCCCCAGCATTTT

j_call: TRBJ1-3
clone_size: NA
v_call: TRBV11-2
d_call: NA
cdr3_length: 16
cdr3_aa: CASGLETAGGRNTIYF
cdr3_nt: TGTGCCAGCGGCTTAGAGACGGCGGGGGGTAGAAACACCATATATTTT

j_call: TRBJ2-5
clone_size: NA
v_call: TRBV6-5
d_call: NA
cdr3_length: 13
cdr3_aa: CASSVPGLETQYF
cdr3_nt: TGTGCCAGCAGTGTGCCGGGACTAGAGACCCAGTACTTC

j_call: TRBJ2-1
clone_size: NA
v_call: TRBV4-1
d_call: TRBD2
cdr3_length: 19
cdr3_aa: CASSQGQRDSTLSYNEQFF
cdr3_nt: TGCGCCAGCAGCCAAGGACAGCGGGACTCGACTCTAAGCTACAATGAGCAGTTCTTC

j_call: TRBJ2-6
clone_size: few
v_call: TRBV3-1
d_call: NA
cdr3_length: 18
cdr3_aa: CASSQGRGRGAGANVLTF
cdr3_nt: TGTGCCAGCAGCCAAGGGAGGGGGAGAGGGGCTGGGGCCAACGTCCTGACTTTC

j_call: TRBJ1-1
clone_size: once
v_call: TRBV12-5
d_call: NA
cdr3_length: 15
cdr3_aa: CASGLVPTYATPAFF
cdr3_nt: TGTGCTAGCGGTTTGGTACCAACATATGCTACCCCAGCTTTCTTT

j_call: TRBJ2-7
clone_size: many
v_call: TRBV5-6
d_call: TRBD1
cdr3_length: 13
cdr3_aa: CASSWDREAEQYF
cdr3_nt: TGTGCCAGCAGCTGGGACAGGGAAGCCGAGCAGTACTTC

j_call: TRBJ1-5
clone_size: NA
v_call: TRBV6-2/TRBV6-3
d_call: NA
cdr3_length: 18
cdr3_aa: CASSYIQVGIGLNQPQHF
cdr3_nt: TGTGCCAGCAGTTACATTCAGGTAGGCATCGGCCTCAATCAGCCCCAGCATTTT

j_call: TRBJ2-1
clone_size: once
v_call: TRBV7-2
d_call: NA
cdr3_length: 15
cdr3_aa: CASSLLGTSVNEQFF
cdr3_nt: TGTGCCAGCAGCTTATTGGGGACATCGGTCAATGAGCAGTTCTTC

j_call: TRBJ2-3
clone_size: NA
v_call: TRBV5-1
d_call: TRBD2
cdr3_length: 19
cdr3_aa: CASSSGLAGGGPLTDTQYF
cdr3_nt: TGCGCCAGCAGCTCCGGACTAGCGGGGGGGGGCCCTCTCACAGATACGCAGTATTTT

j_call: TRBJ2-7
clone_size: NA
v_call: TRBV5-1
d_call: NA
cdr3_length: 14
cdr3_aa: CASSLVVGGGEQYF
cdr3_nt: TGCGCCAGCAGCTTGGTGGTAGGAGGTGGCGAGCAGTACTTC

j_call: TRBJ2-6
clone_size: many
v_call: TRBV5-5
d_call: NA
cdr3_length: 17
cdr3_aa: CASSPTASSSGANVLTF
cdr3_nt: TGTGCCAGCAGCCCGACAGCCTCAAGCTCTGGGGCCAACGTCCTGACTTTC

j_call: TRBJ1-1
clone_size: few
v_call: TRBV2
d_call: NA
cdr3_length: 14
cdr3_aa: CASGGGVRNTEAFF
cdr3_nt: TGTGCCAGCGGGGGAGGAGTGAGGAACACTGAAGCTTTCTTT

j_call: TRBJ2-5
clone_size: many
v_call: TRBV7-2
d_call: TRBD2
cdr3_length: 17
cdr3_aa: CASSSRRSGGSQETQYF
cdr3_nt: TGTGCCAGCAGCTCAAGGCGTAGCGGGGGAAGTCAAGAGACCCAGTACTTC

j_call: TRBJ2-1
clone_size: few
v_call: TRBV27
d_call: TRBD2
cdr3_length: 15
cdr3_aa: CASSWTSGGASEQFF
cdr3_nt: TGTGCCAGCAGTTGGACTAGCGGGGGGGCCAGTGAGCAGTTCTTC

j_call: TRBJ2-1
clone_size: many
v_call: TRBV12-3/TRBV12-4
d_call: TRBD1
cdr3_length: 14
cdr3_aa: CASTQGVSYNEQFF
cdr3_nt: TGTGCCAGCACTCAGGGGGTCTCCTACAATGAGCAGTTCTTC

j_call: TRBJ2-1
clone_size: many
v_call: TRBV6-2/TRBV6-3
d_call: TRBD1
cdr3_length: 14
cdr3_aa: CASSQGQGANEQFF
cdr3_nt: TGTGCCAGCAGTCAAGGACAGGGGGCAAATGAGCAGTTCTTC

j_call: TRBJ1-5
clone_size: NA
v_call: TRBV3-1
d_call: NA
cdr3_length: 16
cdr3_aa: CASSQGAVGANQPQHF
cdr3_nt: TGTGCCAGCAGCCAAGGGGCGGTAGGGGCAAATCAGCCCCAGCATTTT

j_call: TRBJ2-4
clone_size: NA
v_call: TRBV28
d_call: TRBD2
cdr3_length: 19
cdr3_aa: CASSYMGIGGGGFKNIQYF
cdr3_nt: TGTGCCAGCAGTTATATGGGTATTGGCGGGGGGGGATTCAAAAACATTCAGTACTTC

j_call: TRBJ2-1
clone_size: NA
v_call: TRBV7-9
d_call: NA
cdr3_length: 15
cdr3_aa: CASSRGGLRGNEQFF
cdr3_nt: TGTGCCAGCAGCCGTGGGGGACTCAGGGGCAATGAGCAGTTCTTC

j_call: TRBJ1-5
clone_size: few
v_call: TRBV29-1
d_call: NA
cdr3_length: 13
cdr3_aa: CSVGGVLGGPQHF
cdr3_nt: TGCAGCGTCGGGGGAGTCCTAGGGGGGCCCCAGCATTTT

j_call: TRBJ2-6
clone_size: NA
v_call: TRBV7-8
d_call: NA
cdr3_length: 16
cdr3_aa: CASSPGHRSGANVLTF
cdr3_nt: TGTGCCAGCAGCCCGGGACACCGATCTGGGGCCAACGTCCTGACTTTC

j_call: TRBJ2-1
clone_size: many
v_call: TRBV10-3
d_call: NA
cdr3_length: 16
cdr3_aa: CAISEPISPTDNEQFF
cdr3_nt: TGTGCCATCAGTGAGCCGATTAGCCCCACTGACAATGAGCAGTTCTTC

j_call: TRBJ1-6
clone_size: many
v_call: TRBV5-6
d_call: TRBD1
cdr3_length: 16
cdr3_aa: CASSGDRGSYNSPLHF
cdr3_nt: TGTGCCAGCAGCGGAGACAGGGGCTCCTATAATTCACCCCTCCACTTT